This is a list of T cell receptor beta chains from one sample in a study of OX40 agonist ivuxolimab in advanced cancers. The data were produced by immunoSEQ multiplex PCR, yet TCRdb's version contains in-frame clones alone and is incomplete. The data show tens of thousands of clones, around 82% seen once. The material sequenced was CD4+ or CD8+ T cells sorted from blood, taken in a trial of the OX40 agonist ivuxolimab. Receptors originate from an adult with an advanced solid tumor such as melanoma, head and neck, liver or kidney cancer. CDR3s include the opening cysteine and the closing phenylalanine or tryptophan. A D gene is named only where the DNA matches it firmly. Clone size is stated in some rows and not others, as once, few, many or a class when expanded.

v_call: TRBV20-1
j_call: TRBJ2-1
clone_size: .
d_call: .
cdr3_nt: TGCAGTGCTAGTAGGAGCAATGAGCAGTTCTTC
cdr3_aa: CSASRSNEQFF

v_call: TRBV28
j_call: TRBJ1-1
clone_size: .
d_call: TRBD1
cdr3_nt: TGTGCCAGCGGAACCACAGCCGGGACAGGGGCCACTGAAGCTTTCTTT
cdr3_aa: CASGTTAGTGATEAFF

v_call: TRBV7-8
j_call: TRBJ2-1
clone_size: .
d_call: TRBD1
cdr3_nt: TGTGCCAGCAGCTCCGACAGGGGTCCCTACAATGAGCAGTTCTTC
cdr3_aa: CASSSDRGPYNEQFF

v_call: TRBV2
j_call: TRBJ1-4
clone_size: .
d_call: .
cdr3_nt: TGTGCCAGCAAGCGGGGAGCTACTAATGAAAAACTGTTTTTT
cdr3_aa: CASKRGATNEKLFF

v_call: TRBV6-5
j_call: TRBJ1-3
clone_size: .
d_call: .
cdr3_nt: TGTGCCACCCAATGGGGGGCCTCTGGAAACACCATATATTTT
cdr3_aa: CATQWGASGNTIYF

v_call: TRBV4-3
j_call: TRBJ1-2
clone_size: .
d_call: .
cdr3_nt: TGCGCCAGCAGCCAAGAAGGGGCCGGTGGCTACACCTTC
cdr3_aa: CASSQEGAGGYTF

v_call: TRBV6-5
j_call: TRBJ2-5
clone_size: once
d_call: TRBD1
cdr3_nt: TGTGCCAGCAGTTACTCTGGGACAGGGGGCCAAGAGACCCAGTACTTC
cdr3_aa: CASSYSGTGGQETQYF

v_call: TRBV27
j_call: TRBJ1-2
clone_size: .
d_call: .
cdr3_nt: TGTGCCAGCAGTCAAAGACAGTGGAGCTATGGCTACACCTTC
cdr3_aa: CASSQRQWSYGYTF

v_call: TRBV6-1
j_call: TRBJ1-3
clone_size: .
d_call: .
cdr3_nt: TGTGCCAGCAGTGAGCCAGGGGCTGGAAACACCATATATTTT
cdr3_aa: CASSEPGAGNTIYF

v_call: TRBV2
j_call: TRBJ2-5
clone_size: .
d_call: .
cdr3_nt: TGTGCCAGCAGAGCCCGGATTGGAGAGACCCAGTACTTC
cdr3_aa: CASRARIGETQYF

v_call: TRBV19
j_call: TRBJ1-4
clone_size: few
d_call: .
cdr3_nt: TGTGCCAGTAGTCTGAGCAGGGGTGAAAAACTGTTTTTT
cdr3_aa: CASSLSRGEKLFF

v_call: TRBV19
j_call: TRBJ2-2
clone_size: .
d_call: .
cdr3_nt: TGTGCCAGTATTTTTGGGCAGGGGAACACCGGGGAGCTGTTTTTT
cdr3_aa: CASIFGQGNTGELFF

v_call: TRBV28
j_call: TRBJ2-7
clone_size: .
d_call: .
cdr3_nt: TGTGCCAGCAGCCTACAGGGGGGGTCCTACGAGCAGTACTTC
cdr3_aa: CASSLQGGSYEQYF

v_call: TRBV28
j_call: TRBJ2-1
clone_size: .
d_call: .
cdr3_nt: TGTGCCAGCAGGTTGGACGAGTACAATGAGCAGTTCTTC
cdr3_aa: CASRLDEYNEQFF

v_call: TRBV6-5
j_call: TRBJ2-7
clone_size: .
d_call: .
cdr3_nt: TGTGCCAGCAGTTACTCGATGGGAGCATCCTACGAGCAGTACTTC
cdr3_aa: CASSYSMGASYEQYF

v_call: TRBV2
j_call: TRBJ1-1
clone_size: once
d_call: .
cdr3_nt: TGTGCCAGCAGTGTAACTGCTTACACTGAAGCTTTCTTT
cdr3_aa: CASSVTAYTEAFF

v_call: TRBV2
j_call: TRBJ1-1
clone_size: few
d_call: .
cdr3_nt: TGTGCCAGCAGTGTTAGACAAATGGGCACTGAAGCTTTCTTT
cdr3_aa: CASSVRQMGTEAFF

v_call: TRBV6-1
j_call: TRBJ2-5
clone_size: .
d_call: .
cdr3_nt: TGTGCCAGCTGGGATGAGACCCAGTACTTC
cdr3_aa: CASWDETQYF

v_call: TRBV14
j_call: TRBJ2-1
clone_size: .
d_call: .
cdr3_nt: TGTGCCAGCAGCCAAGATCTCCGCCAAAGCTCCTACAATGAGCAGTTCTTC
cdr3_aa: CASSQDLRQSSYNEQFF

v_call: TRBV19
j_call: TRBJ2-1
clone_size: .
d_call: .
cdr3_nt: TGTGCCAGCCGTGGACCGTACAATGAGCAGTTCTTC
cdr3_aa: CASRGPYNEQFF

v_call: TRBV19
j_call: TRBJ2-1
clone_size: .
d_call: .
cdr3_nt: TGTGCCAGTAGTTACCTGGGGGGGCAAAGTGAGCAGTTCTTC
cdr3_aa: CASSYLGGQSEQFF

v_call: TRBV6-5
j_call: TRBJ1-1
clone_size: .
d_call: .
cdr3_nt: TGTGCCAGCAGTCGTCAAGGTGGCACTGAAGCTTTCTTT
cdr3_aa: CASSRQGGTEAFF

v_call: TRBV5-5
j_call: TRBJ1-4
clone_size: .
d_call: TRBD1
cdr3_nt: TGTGCCAGCAGCTTGGTAGGGGGCGATCGTGAAAAACTGTTTTTT
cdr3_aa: CASSLVGGDREKLFF

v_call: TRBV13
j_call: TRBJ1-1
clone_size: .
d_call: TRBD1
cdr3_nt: TGTGCCAGCAGCCCGAGGGACAGGGGCCGGATGAACACTGAAGCTTTCTTT
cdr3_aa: CASSPRDRGRMNTEAFF

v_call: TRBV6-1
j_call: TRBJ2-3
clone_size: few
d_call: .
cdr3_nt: TGTGCCAGCGGCAAGTCTTCACCGGGAGCAGATACGCAGTATTTT
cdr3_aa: CASGKSSPGADTQYF

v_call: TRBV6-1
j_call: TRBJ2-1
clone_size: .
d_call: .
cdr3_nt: TGTGCCAGCAGTGAACCCCGCCTCAAGGACAATGAGCAGTTCTTC
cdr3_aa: CASSEPRLKDNEQFF

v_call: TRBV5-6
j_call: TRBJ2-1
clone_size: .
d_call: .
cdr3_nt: TGTGCCAGCAGCCCCCGGGGGCCTGGAGGTGAGCAGTTCTTC
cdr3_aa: CASSPRGPGGEQFF

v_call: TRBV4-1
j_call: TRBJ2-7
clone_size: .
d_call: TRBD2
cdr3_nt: TGCGCCAGCAGCCCTGAGCGGGGGGACTCCTACGAGCAGTACTTC
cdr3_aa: CASSPERGDSYEQYF

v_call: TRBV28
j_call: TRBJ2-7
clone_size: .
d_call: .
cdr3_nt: TGTGCCAGCAGCCTATCGACCTACGAGCAGTACTTC
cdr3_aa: CASSLSTYEQYF

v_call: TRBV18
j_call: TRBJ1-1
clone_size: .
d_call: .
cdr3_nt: TGTGCCAGCTCCCCCGATGGGGGCCGAAACACTGAAGCTTTCTTT
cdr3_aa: CASSPDGGRNTEAFF

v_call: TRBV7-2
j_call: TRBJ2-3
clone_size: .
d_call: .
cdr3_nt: TGTGCCAGCAGCTTAACCCGAAGCACAGATACGCAGTATTTT
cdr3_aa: CASSLTRSTDTQYF

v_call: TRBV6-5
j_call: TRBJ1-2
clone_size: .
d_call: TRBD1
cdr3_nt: TGTGCCAGCAGTTCGGAAGGACAGGGGTATGGCTACACCTTC
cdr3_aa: CASSSEGQGYGYTF

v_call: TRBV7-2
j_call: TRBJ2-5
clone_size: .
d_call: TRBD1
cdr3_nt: TGTGCCAGCAGCTCGGACGGACAGGGGGCTTTCGAGACCCAGTACTTC
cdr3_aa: CASSSDGQGAFETQYF

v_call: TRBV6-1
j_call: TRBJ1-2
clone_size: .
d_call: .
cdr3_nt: TGTGCCAGCAGTCGAGCCGTACAGGAGGCCACGGGCTACACCTTC
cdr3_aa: CASSRAVQEATGYTF

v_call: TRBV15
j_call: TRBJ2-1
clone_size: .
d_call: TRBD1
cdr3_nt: TGTGCCACCAGCCCCGTGGGACAGGGGGCAGTCTATGAGCAGTTCTTC
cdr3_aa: CATSPVGQGAVYEQFF

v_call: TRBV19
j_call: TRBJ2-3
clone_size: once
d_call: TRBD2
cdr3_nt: TGTGCCAGTAGTAGGGGGGGTTTTACAGATACGCAGTATTTT
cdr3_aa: CASSRGGFTDTQYF

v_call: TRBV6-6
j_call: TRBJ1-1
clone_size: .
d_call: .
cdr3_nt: TGTGCCAGCAGTTTCGCCTGGGGAAACACTGAAGCTTTCTTT
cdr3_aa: CASSFAWGNTEAFF

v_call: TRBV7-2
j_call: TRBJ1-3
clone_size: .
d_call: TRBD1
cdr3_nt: TGTGCCAGCAGCCGGGACAGAACTCGAGCTGGAAACACCATATATTTT
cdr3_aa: CASSRDRTRAGNTIYF

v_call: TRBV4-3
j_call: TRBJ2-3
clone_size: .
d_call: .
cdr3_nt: TGCGCCAGCAGCCAAGACGGAACAGATACGCAGTATTTT
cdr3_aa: CASSQDGTDTQYF

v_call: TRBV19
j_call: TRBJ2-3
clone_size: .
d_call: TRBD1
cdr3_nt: TGTGCCAGTAGCTCCGGGACAGGGCTAACGGATACGCAGTATTTT
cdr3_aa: CASSSGTGLTDTQYF

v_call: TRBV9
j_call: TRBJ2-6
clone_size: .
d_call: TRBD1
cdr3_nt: TGTGCCAGCAGCGGAAATAAACAGGGGCGCAGGGACGGGGCCAACGTCCTGACTTTC
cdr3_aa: CASSGNKQGRRDGANVLTF